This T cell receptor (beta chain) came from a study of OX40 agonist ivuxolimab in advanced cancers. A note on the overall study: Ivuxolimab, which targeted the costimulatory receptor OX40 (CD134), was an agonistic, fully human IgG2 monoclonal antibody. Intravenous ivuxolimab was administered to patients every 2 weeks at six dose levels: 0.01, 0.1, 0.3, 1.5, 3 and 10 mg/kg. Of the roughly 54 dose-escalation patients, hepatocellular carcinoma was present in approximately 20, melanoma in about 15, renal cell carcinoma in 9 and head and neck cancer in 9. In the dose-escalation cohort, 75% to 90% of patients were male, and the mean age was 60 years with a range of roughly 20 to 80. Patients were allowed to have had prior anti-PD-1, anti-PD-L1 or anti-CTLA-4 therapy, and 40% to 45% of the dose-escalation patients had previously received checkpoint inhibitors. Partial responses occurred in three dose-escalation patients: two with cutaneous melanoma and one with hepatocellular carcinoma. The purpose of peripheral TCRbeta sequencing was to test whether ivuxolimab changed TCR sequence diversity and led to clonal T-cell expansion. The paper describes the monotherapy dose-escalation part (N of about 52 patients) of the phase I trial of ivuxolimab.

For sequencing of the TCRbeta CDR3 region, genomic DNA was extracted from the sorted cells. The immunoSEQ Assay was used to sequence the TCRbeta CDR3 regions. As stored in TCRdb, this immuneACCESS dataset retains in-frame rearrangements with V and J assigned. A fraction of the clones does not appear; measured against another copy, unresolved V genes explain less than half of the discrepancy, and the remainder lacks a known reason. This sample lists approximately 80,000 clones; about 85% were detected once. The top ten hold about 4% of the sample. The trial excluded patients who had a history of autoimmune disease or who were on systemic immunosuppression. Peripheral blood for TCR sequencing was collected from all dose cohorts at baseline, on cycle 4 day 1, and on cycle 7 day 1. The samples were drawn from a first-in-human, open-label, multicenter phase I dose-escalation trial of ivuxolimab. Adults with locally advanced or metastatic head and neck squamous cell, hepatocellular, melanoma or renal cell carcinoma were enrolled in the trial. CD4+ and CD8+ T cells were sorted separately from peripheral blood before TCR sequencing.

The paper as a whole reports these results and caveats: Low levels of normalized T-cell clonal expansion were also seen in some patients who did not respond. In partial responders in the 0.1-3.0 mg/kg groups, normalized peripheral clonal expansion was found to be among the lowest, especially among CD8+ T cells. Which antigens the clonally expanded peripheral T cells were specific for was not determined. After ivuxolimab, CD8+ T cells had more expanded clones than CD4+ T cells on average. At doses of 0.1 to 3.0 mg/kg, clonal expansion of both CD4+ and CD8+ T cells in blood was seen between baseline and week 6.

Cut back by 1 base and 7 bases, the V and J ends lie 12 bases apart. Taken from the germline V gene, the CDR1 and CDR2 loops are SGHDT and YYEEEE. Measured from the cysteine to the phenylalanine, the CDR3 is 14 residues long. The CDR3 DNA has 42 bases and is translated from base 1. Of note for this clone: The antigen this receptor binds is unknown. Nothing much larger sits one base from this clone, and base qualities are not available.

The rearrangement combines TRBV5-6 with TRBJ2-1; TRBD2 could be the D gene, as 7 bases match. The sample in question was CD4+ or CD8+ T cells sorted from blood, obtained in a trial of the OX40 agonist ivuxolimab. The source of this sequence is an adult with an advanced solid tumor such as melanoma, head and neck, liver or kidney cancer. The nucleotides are TGTGCCAGCAGCTTGTGGGGGAGGGGGAATGAGCAGTTCTTC. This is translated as CASSLWGRGNEQFF.